This T cell receptor beta chain was recorded in a study of blood T cell repertoires in COVID-19. The table came from immunoSEQ multiplex PCR; TCRdb's copy has only in-frame clones and leaves some out. The repertoire includes 200,000 to 250,000 clones, under 90% of them detected once, and less than 2% sits in the top ten. This CDR3 is 15 amino acids long. Losses at the gene ends were 4 bases for V and 4 bases for J; bases not matched to a gene: 8. Germline V gives CDR1 SGHTS, CDR2 YDEGEE. Cohorts were assigned according to the clinical history that participants reported. This clonotype was sampled from a man in his 60s who had recovered from COVID-19. The chain couples TRBV5-8 to TRBJ1-5; 7 bases fit TRBD1. Specimen: PBMCs or T cells enriched from blood (not recorded which). In nucleotides, the CDR3 is TGTGCCAGCAGCACGGGACAGTTGATAAATCAGCCCCAGCATTTT. Translated: CASSTGQLINQPQHF.